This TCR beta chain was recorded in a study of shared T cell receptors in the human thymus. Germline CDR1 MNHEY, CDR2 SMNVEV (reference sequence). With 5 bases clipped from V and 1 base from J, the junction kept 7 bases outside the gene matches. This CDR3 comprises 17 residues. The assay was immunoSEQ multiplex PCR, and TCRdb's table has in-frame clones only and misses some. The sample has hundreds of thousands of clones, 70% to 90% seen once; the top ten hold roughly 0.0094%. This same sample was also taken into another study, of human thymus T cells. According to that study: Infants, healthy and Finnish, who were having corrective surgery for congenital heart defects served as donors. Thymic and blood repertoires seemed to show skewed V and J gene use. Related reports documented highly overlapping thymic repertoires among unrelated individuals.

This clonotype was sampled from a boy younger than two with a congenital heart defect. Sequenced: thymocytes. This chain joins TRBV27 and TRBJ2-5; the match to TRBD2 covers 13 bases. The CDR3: CASSPRTSGRPQETQYF. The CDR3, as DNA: TGTGCCAGCAGTCCTAGGACTAGCGGGAGACCCCAAGAGACCCAGTACTTC.